Listed below are T cell receptor beta chains from one sample, sequenced in a study of human T cells and chemical hapten exposure. TCRdb reprocessed the RACE reads with MiXCR, giving one entry per CDR3 protein. The sample includes some 360,000 distinct CDR3 sequences, about 5.1% of them seen just once. The sample here was whole blood, taken in connection with sensitization to the hapten diphenylcyclopropenone (DPC). The receptors shown here come from a woman aged 45-59 years with alopecia areata. Some clones in this sample may be carry-over from other donors' samples. CDR3s include the opening cysteine and the closing phenylalanine or tryptophan. A D gene is named only where the DNA matches it firmly. Size values are once, few and many counts, or a class for expanded clones, and some rows have none.

abundance: many; d_gene: TRBD1; j_gene: TRBJ2-3; v_gene: TRBV2; CDR3aa: CASSSGGYSLDTQYF; CDR3nt: TGTGCCAGCAGTTCAGGGGGTTATAGCTTAGATACGCAGTATTTT
abundance: many; d_gene: TRBD1; j_gene: TRBJ2-7; v_gene: TRBV11-2; CDR3aa: CASSLIGTGLYEQYF; CDR3nt: TGTGCCAGCAGCTTAATCGGGACAGGGTTGTACGAGCAGTACTTC
abundance: -; d_gene: TRBD1; j_gene: TRBJ2-2; v_gene: TRBV29-1; CDR3aa: CSVDGTGMNTGELFF; CDR3nt: TGCAGCGTTGACGGGACAGGGATGAACACCGGGGAGCTGTTTTTT
abundance: few; d_gene: TRBD1; j_gene: TRBJ2-3; v_gene: TRBV11-2; CDR3aa: CASSYGTGTNTQYF; CDR3nt: TGTGCCAGCAGCTATGGGACAGGGACGAATACGCAGTATTTT
abundance: -; d_gene: -; j_gene: TRBJ1-3; v_gene: TRBV6-1; CDR3aa: CASSEPGRGTGNTIYF; CDR3nt: TGTGCCAGCAGTGAACCGGGCCGGGGGACTGGAAACACCATATATTTT
abundance: few; d_gene: -; j_gene: TRBJ1-5; v_gene: TRBV24-1; CDR3aa: CATAGTAGQPQHF; CDR3nt: TGTGCCACCGCCGGGACGGCGGGTCAGCCCCAGCATTTT
abundance: -; d_gene: TRBD2; j_gene: TRBJ2-1; v_gene: TRBV6-2/TRBV6-3; CDR3aa: CASSSLAGGNEQFF; CDR3nt: TGTGCCAGCAGTTCCCTAGCGGGAGGAAATGAGCAGTTCTTC
abundance: many; d_gene: -; j_gene: TRBJ2-3; v_gene: TRBV21-1; CDR3aa: CASKERTADTQYF; CDR3nt: TGTGCCAGTAAGGAGAGAACGGCAGATACGCAGTATTTT
abundance: few; d_gene: -; j_gene: TRBJ1-2; v_gene: TRBV12-3/TRBV12-4; CDR3aa: CATLFLGGADGYTF; CDR3nt: TGTGCCACCCTGTTTTTGGGGGGCGCCGATGGCTACACCTTC
abundance: few; d_gene: -; j_gene: TRBJ2-1; v_gene: TRBV29-1; CDR3aa: CSVQDQEDEQFF; CDR3nt: TGCAGCGTCCAGGACCAAGAGGATGAGCAGTTCTTC
abundance: few; d_gene: -; j_gene: TRBJ2-7; v_gene: TRBV6-5; CDR3aa: CASTPTGSRSREQYF; CDR3nt: TGTGCCAGCACCCCTACAGGGTCAAGGTCGCGGGAGCAGTACTTC
abundance: -; d_gene: TRBD1; j_gene: TRBJ2-7; v_gene: TRBV9; CDR3aa: CASSTGQGGSYEQYF; CDR3nt: TGTGCCAGCAGCACAGGACAGGGCGGCTCCTACGAGCAGTACTTC
abundance: many; d_gene: -; j_gene: TRBJ1-6; v_gene: TRBV9; CDR3aa: CASSVVGSGSPLHF; CDR3nt: TGTGCCAGCAGCGTAGTGGGGAGCGGTTCACCCCTCCACTTT
abundance: many; d_gene: -; j_gene: TRBJ2-2; v_gene: TRBV29-1; CDR3aa: CSVGLVSTGELFF; CDR3nt: TGCAGCGTTGGACTAGTATCCACCGGGGAGCTGTTTTTT
abundance: many; d_gene: -; j_gene: TRBJ1-1; v_gene: TRBV29-1; CDR3aa: CSVGALDPEAFF; CDR3nt: TGCAGCGTTGGGGCCCTAGACCCTGAAGCTTTCTTT
abundance: many; d_gene: -; j_gene: TRBJ2-2; v_gene: TRBV6-5; CDR3aa: CASSYRATYPGELFF; CDR3nt: TGTGCCAGCAGTTACAGGGCCACCTACCCCGGGGAGCTGTTTTTT
abundance: -; d_gene: -; j_gene: TRBJ2-5; v_gene: TRBV6-5; CDR3aa: CASSWGLGGGSETQYF; CDR3nt: TGTGCCAGCAGTTGGGGGCTTGGCGGGGGCTCAGAGACCCAGTACTTC
abundance: -; d_gene: -; j_gene: TRBJ1-3; v_gene: TRBV6-5; CDR3aa: CASSYSVMGSGNTIYF; CDR3nt: TGTGCCAGCAGTTACTCGGTCATGGGGTCCGGAAACACCATATATTTT
abundance: few; d_gene: TRBD2; j_gene: TRBJ2-3; v_gene: TRBV15; CDR3aa: CATSSGLAVTDTQYF; CDR3nt: TGTGCCACCAGCAGTGGGCTAGCGGTCACAGATACGCAGTATTTT
abundance: many; d_gene: -; j_gene: TRBJ2-4; v_gene: TRBV20-1; CDR3aa: CSASHGVAKNIQYF; CDR3nt: TGCAGTGCATCCCACGGGGTAGCCAAAAACATTCAGTACTTC
abundance: few; d_gene: -; j_gene: TRBJ2-5; v_gene: TRBV2; CDR3aa: CASSSRVLETQYF; CDR3nt: TGTGCCAGCAGTAGTAGGGTCCTGGAGACCCAGTACTTC